This T cell receptor beta chain was sequenced for a study of glioma-infiltrating T cells after dendritic cell vaccination. The PCR used 60 V beta and 13 J beta primers. The method was immunoSEQ multiplex PCR; TCRdb's version includes in-frame clones alone and lacks a portion of them. The table lists 99,000 or so clones, 90% of them singletons, with 2.7% in the top ten. The CDR3 sequence is 15 residues long. Germline CDR1 SGHNT, CDR2 YYREEE (reference sequence). The V end was cut by 0 bases, the J end by 5 bases, with 12 bases between. The time point: after dendritic cell vaccination, including at tumor progression/relapse.

The material was blood, obtained after dendritic cell vaccination. The sequence was obtained from a human donor with glioblastoma. The chain combines TRBV5-4 with TRBJ2-1, with TRBD1 as a possible D gene (6 bases). CDR3 region: CASSLDRTAHNEQFF. DNA for the CDR3: TGTGCCAGCAGCTTGGACCGGACAGCTCACAATGAGCAGTTCTTC.